Presented here are 18 T cell receptor beta chains from one specimen sequenced in a study of cytomegalovirus exposure and HLA in healthy donors. Profiling relied on immunoSEQ multiplex PCR, and the TCRdb table lists in-frame clones only, not all of them. Of roughly 120,000 clones in the sample, almost 90% were seen once. The sequencing input was PBMCs. These receptors all come from a woman aged 18 to 35 in good health and CMV-seronegative.

The chain joins TRBV5-1 to TRBJ2-2; D not certain. This CDR3 comprises 15 residues. V shed 1 base and J shed 3 bases, with 10 bases lying between them. Germline V CDR1 and CDR2: SGHRS, YFSETQ. This CDR3 reads CASSLPSLYTGELFF. For the CDR3, the DNA is TGCGCCAGCAGCTTGCCCTCCCTATACACCGGGGAGCTGTTTTTT.

The chain has TRBV7-6 and TRBJ2-1; 7 bases agree with TRBD2. CDR1 and CDR2 (germline): SGHVS, FNYEAQ. The CDR3 is 15 residues long. Trimming cost V 3 bases and J 6 bases; bases outside gene matches: 8. CDR3 nucleotides: TGTGCCAGCAGCTTCGGTAGCTGGGAGGGCAATGAGCAGTTCTTC. Amino acid sequence: CASSFGSWEGNEQFF.

The rearrangement joins TRBV27 to TRBJ2-7; D might be TRBD1 (6 bases). In germline, CDR1 is MNHEY, CDR2 SMNVEV (reference sequence). The germline V and J ends were trimmed by 5 bases and 3 bases, with 14 bases remaining between them. The CDR3 runs to 14 residues. DNA for the CDR3: TGTGCCAGCAGTCCCCGGGACAACCTCTACGAGCAGTACTTC. Its translation is CASSPRDNLYEQYF.

This chain uses TRBV4-3 with TRBJ2-6; TRBD1 matches 7 bases. The ends lost 3 bases at V and 0 bases at J; junction bases unmatched: 11. This CDR3 has 19 amino acids. Germline V gene sequence: CDR1 LGHNA, CDR2 YSLEER. In nucleotides, the CDR3 is TGCGCCAGCAGCCAGCTCTTAACCAGGGGGAACTCTGGGGCCAACGTCCTGACTTTC. Translation: CASSQLLTRGNSGANVLTF.

A single count supports this clone. The chain uses TRBV7-9 and TRBJ2-3, with a weak D call TRBD2 (5 bases). This CDR3 has 15 residues. From germline, CDR1 is SEHNR and CDR2 FQNEAQ (reference sequence). The V and J ends lost 6 bases and 2 bases respectively, with 15 bases between them. The CDR3 spells CASRPRSDSTDTQYF. The CDR3 region has the DNA TGTGCCAGCAGACCCCGGTCGGACTCCACAGATACGCAGTATTTT.

V usage is TRBV9 and J usage is TRBJ1-6, with 9 bases fitting TRBD1. This CDR3 region has 16 residues. The V gene's germline CDR1 is SGDLS and CDR2 YYNGEE. J lost 5 bases, V lost 2 bases, and 5 bases had no gene match. The CDR3 reads CASSVLDRGNNSPLHF. CDR3 coding DNA: TGTGCCAGCAGCGTTTTGGACAGGGGAAATAATTCACCCCTCCACTTT.

The rearrangement joins TRBV27 to TRBJ2-7, with 7 bases lining up with TRBD1. Trimming took 6 bases from V and 2 from J; bases not matched to a gene: 4. The CDR3 loop spans 13 amino acids. The germline V gene encodes CDR1 MNHEY and CDR2 SMNVEV (reference sequence). The CDR3 here is CASSHGTAYEQYF. The CDR3 DNA is TGTGCCAGCAGCCATGGGACAGCCTACGAGCAGTACTTC.

This sequence joins TRBV6-5 and TRBJ2-7; TRBD2 is a possible D gene (7 bases). The CDR3 covers 13 residues. CDR1 and CDR2 from the germline V gene are MNHEY and SVGAGI. The V end was cut by 8 bases, the J end by 3 bases, with 14 bases between. CDR3 nucleotide sequence: TGTGCCAGCGGGGGGGCCCAACTCTACGAGCAGTACTTC. Translating it yields CASGGAQLYEQYF.

The rearrangement joins TRBV30 to TRBJ2-5; 8 nucleotides match TRBD1. Germline V gene lookup returns CDR1 GTSNPN and CDR2 SVGIG (reference sequence). V shed 0 bases, J shed 6 bases, and the junction held 9 bases outside the gene matches. The CDR3 runs 15 residues. The CDR3 DNA reads as TGTGCCTGGAGTGTGGCAGGGGGCACGGGAAAGACCCAGTACTTC. Translation gives CAWSVAGGTGKTQYF.

V gene TRBV7-9 combines with J gene TRBJ2-1; possible D gene TRBD2, 6 bases. The CDR3 runs to 16 residues. Trimming removed 4 bases from V and 1 base from J, with 14 bases in between. Germline V gene sequence: CDR1 SEHNR, CDR2 FQNEAQ (reference sequence). CDR3 bases: TGTGCCAGCAGCTACTCGATGGGGGGTTCCTACAATGAGCAGTTCTTC. It translates to CASSYSMGGSYNEQFF.

V and J are TRBV5-6 and TRBJ2-7; possibly TRBD2 for D (5 bases). V was pared by 2 bases and J by 1 base, with 19 bases between. CDR3 length equals 17 residues. Germline-derived CDR1 and CDR2 are SGHDT and YYEEEE. The CDR3 loop reads CASSFGARTRGSYEQYF. Here the CDR3 DNA reads TGTGCCAGCAGCTTCGGCGCACGGACCCGGGGATCCTACGAGCAGTACTTC. The variable domain in full, with the rest retrieved from reference TRBV5-6 and TRBJ2-7, is DAGVTQSPTHLIKTRGQQVTLRCSPKSGHDTVSWYQQALGQGPQFIFQYYEEEERQRGNFPDRFSGHQFPNYSSELNVNALLLGDSALYLCASSFGARTRGSYEQYFGPGTRLTVT.

The chain links TRBV27 to TRBJ2-1; 8 bases match TRBD1. This CDR3 region has 17 residues. Germline V gene data show CDR1 as MNHEY and CDR2 as SMNVEV (reference sequence). V shed 5 bases, J shed 5 bases, and the junction held 14 bases outside the gene matches. The CDR3 loop reads CASSPPVSRGLHNEQFF. The CDR3 DNA sequence: TGTGCCAGCAGTCCCCCCGTTTCCAGGGGGCTTCACAATGAGCAGTTCTTC.

This chain links TRBV5-4 with TRBJ2-3; TRBD2 is a possible D gene (7 bases). CDR3 length: 16 residues. Per germline, CDR1 SGHNT and CDR2 YYREEE (reference sequence). Trimming pared 6 bases from V and 6 bases from J, leaving 23 bases between. The CDR3 nucleotides read TGTGCCAGCACCCCTGGGGCATCGGGGGGCGGTGATACGCAGTATTTT. Residues: CASTPGASGGGDTQYF.

The chain links TRBV18 to TRBJ2-1; 12 nucleotides line up with TRBD2. The CDR3 runs to 16 residues. Germline V gene sequence: CDR1 KGHSH, CDR2 LQKENI. V was clipped by 3 bases and J by 5 bases; unmatched bases: 5. The CDR3: CASSPPGLAGNNEQFF. The CDR3 nucleotides are TGTGCCAGCTCACCGCCCGGACTAGCGGGAAACAATGAGCAGTTCTTC.

The chain uses TRBV23-1 and TRBJ2-1; D perhaps matches TRBD1 (6 bases). TRBV23-1 is given ORF status, its function remaining uncertain. CDR3 size: 19 residues. Trimming cost V 0 bases and J 0 bases, with 18 bases left between them. CDR3 region: CASSQSIHETGPSYNEQFF. The DNA of the CDR3 is TGCGCCAGCAGTCAATCGATACATGAAACAGGGCCCTCCTACAATGAGCAGTTCTTC.

This clone was seen a handful of times. This rearrangement joins TRBV15 to TRBJ2-5, with TRBD1 matching over 8 bases. Losses at the gene ends were 1 base for V and 1 base for J; bases not matched to a gene: 5. Germline CDR1 reads LNHNV; CDR2 reads YYDKDF (reference sequence). There are 16 residues in the CDR3. The CDR3 loop is CATSRGRGQGQETQYF. The CDR3 nucleotides are TGTGCCACCAGCAGAGGCCGAGGACAGGGCCAAGAGACCCAGTACTTC.

The V gene is TRBV7-5, the J gene TRBJ1-1; the D call in the table, TRBD1, was not verified against the DNA. TRBV7-5 is a documented pseudogene. The CDR3 extends over 14 amino acids. The CDR3 DNA is TGTGCCAGAACCGTCCGGACAGGGTGCACTGAAGCTTTCTTT. Translated: CARTVRTGCTEAFF.

In this sample, this clone turned up once. The chain couples TRBV9 to TRBJ2-3, with 9 bases identical to TRBD2. V shed 3 bases, J shed 1 base, and the junction held 3 bases outside the gene matches. The CDR3 covers 15 residues. Germline assignment: CDR1 SGDLS and CDR2 YYNGEE. DNA for the CDR3: TGTGCCAGCAGCGGAGAGCGGGAGGGCACAGATACGCAGTATTTT. This gives the protein CASSGEREGTDTQYF.